This entry lists 21 T cell receptor beta chains sequenced from one sample in a study of CD8 T cells in Susac syndrome. RNA in amounts of about 0.5 to 1 ug was reverse transcribed with random hexamers. TCRdb ran MiXCR on the immunoSEQ multiplex PCR reads and lists one entry per CDR3 protein. The sample contains over 150,000 distinct CDR3 sequences, about 96% of which appear only once. Sample: CD4+ T cells from PBMCs. Source of these receptors: a human donor with Susac syndrome.

This chain joins TRBV20-1 and TRBJ1-1, with a possible D match to TRBD1 (5 bases). The CDR3 runs to 13 residues. Germline V gives CDR1 DFQATT, CDR2 SNEGSKA (reference sequence). V lost 3 bases and J lost 1, with 9 bases in between. In DNA, the CDR3 is TGCAGTGCTAGGGGGCAGTCGAACACTGAAGCTTTCTTT. Amino acids: CSARGQSNTEAFF.

This clonotype was seen a single time. The chain carries TRBV29-1 and TRBJ2-3; 8 nucleotides line up with TRBD1. The trim removed 4 bases at V and 3 bases at J, leaving 3 bases unmatched. CDR1 and CDR2 (germline): SQVTM, ANQGSEA. The CDR3 consists of 13 residues. CDR3 in amino acids: CSVVRGQTDTQYF. CDR3 nucleotides: TGCAGCGTTGTCAGGGGGCAGACAGATACGCAGTATTTT.

The genes are TRBV25-1 and TRBJ2-5, with 8 bases identical to TRBD1. Germline V gene sequence: CDR1 MGHDK, CDR2 SYGVNS. V lost 8 bases, J lost 7 bases, and 9 bases stayed unmatched. The CDR3 loop spans 13 amino acids. The CDR3 region is CASLGTGGVTQYF. The CDR3 bases are TGTGCCAGCTTGGGGACAGGCGGAGTGACCCAGTACTTC. Variable domain in full (rest from reference TRBV25-1 and TRBJ2-5): EADIYQTPRYLVIGTGKKITLECSQTMGHDKMYWYQQDPGMELHLIHYSYGVNSTEKGDLSSESTVSRIRTEHFPLTLESARPSHTSQYLCASLGTGGVTQYFGPGTRLLVL.

The chain has TRBV30 and TRBJ1-2; unclear D gene. The CDR3 covers 11 residues. V dropped 2 bases and J dropped 9 bases, with 10 bases sitting between them. The germline V gene encodes CDR1 GTSNPN and CDR2 SVGIG (reference sequence). The CDR3 is CAWSRNPSYTF. The CDR3 bases are TGTGCCTGGAGTCGTAACCCGAGCTACACCTTC.

This clonotype appeared a single time. The V and J genes are TRBV7-9 and TRBJ2-1, with no clear D. This CDR3 comprises 17 residues. Germline V gene data show CDR1 as SEHNR and CDR2 as FQNEAQ (reference sequence). V was cut by 3 bases and J by 5 bases, with 20 bases left in between. For the CDR3, the DNA is TGTGCCAGCAGCTTTAGGGCAATAAGATCTCCGAACAATGAGCAGTTCTTC. It is translated as CASSFRAIRSPNNEQFF.

V gene TRBV7-9 combines with J gene TRBJ1-5; D not resolved. From germline, CDR1 is SEHNR and CDR2 FQNEAQ (reference sequence). V lost 5 bases and J 3 bases, leaving 11 bases between the germline ends. The CDR3 runs to 14 residues. CDR3 region: CASSVDGYNQPQHF. The CDR3, as DNA: TGTGCCAGCAGCGTAGACGGATACAATCAGCCCCAGCATTTT. Using reference TRBV7-9 and TRBJ1-5 for the parts outside the CDR3, the full variable domain is DTGVSQNPRHKITKRGQNVTFRCDPISEHNRLYWYRQTLGQGPEFLTYFQNEAQLEKSRLLSDRFSAERPKGSFSTLEIQRTEQGDSAMYLCASSVDGYNQPQHFGDGTRLSIL.

This chain connects TRBV20-1 to TRBJ1-2, with a possible D match to TRBD1 (6 bases). Germline values: CDR1 DFQATT, CDR2 SNEGSKA (reference sequence). The CDR3 runs to 14 residues. V gave up 2 bases and J gave up 5 bases, with 15 bases separating them. The DNA of the CDR3 is TGCAGTGCTAGAAGGTCTACAGGGCAGTATGGCTACACCTTC. It codes for CSARRSTGQYGYTF.

This chain uses TRBV6-6 with TRBJ2-7; D not resolved. Germline values: CDR1 MNHNY, CDR2 SVGAGI (reference sequence). The V end lost 8 bases, the J end lost 1 base, and 9 bases lay between the germline ends. This CDR3 has 12 amino acids. For the CDR3, the DNA is TGTGCCAGCTGTGGCAGTTCCTACGAGCAGTACTTC. Amino acids: CASCGSSYEQYF.

The chain has TRBV5-1 and TRBJ2-7; TRBD1 agrees at 8 bases. The CDR3 is made up of 15 amino acids. Germline V gene sequence: CDR1 SGHRS, CDR2 YFSETQ. V dropped 1 base and J dropped 5; count of bases not matched to a gene: 8. The CDR3 here is CASSLTGDRSDEQYF. The CDR3 coding sequence is TGCGCCAGCAGCTTGACCGGGGACAGGTCGGACGAGCAGTACTTC.

This chain uses TRBV28 with TRBJ2-5, with 7 bases that match TRBD2. Trimming took 6 bases from V and 3 from J; bases not matched to a gene: 10. The CDR3 has 15 residues. The germline V gene has CDR1 MDHEN and CDR2 SYDVKM. This CDR3 is CASSPGRGREETQYF. CDR3 coding DNA: TGTGCCAGCAGCCCAGGTAGAGGGAGGGAAGAGACCCAGTACTTC. Based on the CDR3 plus reference TRBV28 and TRBJ2-5, the full variable domain is DVKVTQSSRYLVKRTGEKVFLECVQDMDHENMFWYRQDPGLGLRLIYFSYDVKMKEKGDIPEGYSVSREKKERFSLILESASTNQTSMYLCASSPGRGREETQYFGPGTRLLVL.

The chain is built from TRBV6-6 and TRBJ2-7; TRBD1 might be the D (5 bases). The CDR3 is made up of 13 amino acids. With 2 bases removed from V and 6 bases from J, the gap between germline ends came to 11 bases. The V gene's germline CDR1 is MNHNY and CDR2 SVGAGI (reference sequence). Written as DNA, the CDR3 is TGTGCCAGCAGTTACCAGGGTTGGGGCGAGCAGTACGTC. Protein sequence: CASSYQGWGEQYV.

The chain is built from TRBV2 and TRBJ1-2, with 7 bases matching TRBD1. The CDR3 spans 14 residues. Germline-derived CDR1 and CDR2 are SNHLY and FYNNEI. Trimming at V came to 7 bases and at J to 5 bases, leaving 10 bases not matched to a gene. The CDR3 sequence: CASNKRDSSYGYTF. The DNA for the CDR3 is TGTGCCAGCAACAAACGGGACAGCAGTTATGGCTACACCTTC.

This CDR3 reads CASSQSRSTEAFF. Here the CDR3 DNA reads TGCGCCAGCAGCCAGTCCCGGAGCACTGAAGCTTTCTTT. The V gene is TRBV4-1, the J gene TRBJ1-1; D is undetermined. Trimming stripped 3 bases from V and 4 bases from J, with 9 bases between. Germline values: CDR1 MGHRA, CDR2 YSYEKL. The CDR3 is made up of 13 amino acids.

This clonotype has a single count. The V and J genes are TRBV25-1 and TRBJ2-1; the D gene is possibly TRBD1 (5 bases). V was cut by 3 bases and J by 4 bases, with 13 bases left in between. The germline gives CDR1 MGHDK, CDR2 SYGVNS. The CDR3 extends over 15 amino acids. For the CDR3, the DNA is TGTGCCAGCAGTGACGCAGGGAAACTATACAATGAGCAGTTCTTC. Amino acid sequence: CASSDAGKLYNEQFF. The full variable domain, its missing parts supplied by reference TRBV25-1 and TRBJ2-1, is EADIYQTPRYLVIGTGKKITLECSQTMGHDKMYWYQQDPGMELHLIHYSYGVNSTEKGDLSSESTVSRIRTEHFPLTLESARPSHTSQYLCASSDAGKLYNEQFFGPGTRLTVL.

J is TRBJ2-1 and V is TRBV27, with a possible D match to TRBD1 (6 bases). Germline CDR1 MNHEY, CDR2 SMNVEV (reference sequence). V gave up 3 bases and J gave up 8 bases, with 14 bases separating them. This CDR3 is built from 14 residues. The DNA of the CDR3 is TGTGCCAGCAGTTTGGCGCAGGGGACGGATGAGCAGTTCTTC. This codes for CASSLAQGTDEQFF.

This chain links TRBV4-3 with TRBJ2-3; 8 bases map to TRBD2. V lost 0 bases to trimming and J lost 5 bases; unmatched junction nucleotides: 10. The CDR3 has 17 residues. The germline V gene has CDR1 LGHNA and CDR2 YSLEER. The CDR3 protein is CASSQDGRASPGDTQYF. CDR3 coding DNA: TGCGCCAGCAGCCAAGACGGGAGGGCCTCCCCCGGAGATACGCAGTATTTT.

The rearrangement uses TRBV5-4 and TRBJ2-1; D uncertain. This CDR3 has 12 amino acids. The V gene's germline CDR1 is SGHNT and CDR2 YYREEE (reference sequence). The V end lost 4 bases, the J end lost 7 bases, and 9 bases lay between the germline ends. For the CDR3, the DNA is TGTGCCAGCAGCCAAGGGTGGAATGAGCAGTTCTTC. It translates to CASSQGWNEQFF.

This chain uses TRBV13 with TRBJ2-6; no firm D call. CDR1 and CDR2 (germline): PRHDT, FYEKMQ (reference sequence). The CDR3 runs 16 residues. V shed 5 bases and J shed 1 base, with 12 bases lying between them. The CDR3 DNA reads as TGTGCCAGCAGCCCCGAACGGCTTTCTGGGGCCAACGTCCTGACTTTC. It encodes CASSPERLSGANVLTF.

Here the CDR3 reads CASSPYLGSYNEQFF. The CDR3 DNA follows: TGTGCCAGTAGCCCCTACTTAGGCTCCTACAATGAGCAGTTCTTC. The rearrangement joins TRBV19 to TRBJ2-1; D unclear. This CDR3 contains 15 residues. CDR1 LNHDA and CDR2 SQIVND come from the germline V gene (reference sequence). Between the trimmed V and J ends, which lost 6 bases and 0 bases, there was a span of 12 bases.

V gene TRBV3-1 combines with J gene TRBJ1-3, with D possibly being TRBD1 (6 bases). Germline V gene sequence: CDR1 LGHDT, CDR2 YNNKEL (reference sequence). The CDR3 spans 15 residues. The V and J ends lost 0 bases and 6 bases respectively, with 12 bases between them. CDR3 in amino acids: CASSQEGGPINTIYF. For the CDR3, the DNA is TGTGCCAGCAGCCAAGAAGGGGGGCCAATAAACACCATATATTTT.

This chain uses TRBV14 with TRBJ2-2; 7 bases agree with TRBD2. V lost 3 bases to trimming and J lost 4 bases; unmatched junction nucleotides: 8. Germline lookup yields CDR1 SGHDN and CDR2 FVKESK. CDR3 length equals 16 residues. The CDR3 DNA sequence: TGTGCCAGCAGCCAGAGACTAGCCGGAGGCACCGGGGAGCTGTTTTTT. Amino acids: CASSQRLAGGTGELFF. The complete variable domain, with remaining parts taken from reference TRBV14 and TRBJ2-2, reads EAGVTQFPSHSVIEKGQTVTLRCDPISGHDNLYWYRRVMGKEIKFLLHFVKESKQDESGMPNNRFLAERTGGTYSTLKVQPAELEDSGVYFCASSQRLAGGTGELFFGEGSRLTVL.